This is a list of T cell receptor beta chains from one sample in a study of blood T cell repertoires in COVID-19. Sequencing used immunoSEQ multiplex PCR; TCRdb keeps in-frame clones, though not all of them. The sample carries tens of thousands of clones, around 87% recorded once. The specimen sequenced was peripheral blood. Receptors were obtained from a woman of 80 years or more with active or convalescent COVID-19. The CDR3 runs from the conserved cysteine through the conserved F or W. D genes are given only for firm matches. A clone size is listed for some rows: how often the clone was seen (once, few, many), or a class if it is expanded.

TRBV11-2	.	.	TRBJ1-3	15	TGTGCCAGCAGCTCCTACAGGAGCTCTGGAAACACCATATATTTT	CASSSYRSSGNTIYF
TRBV3-1/TRBV3-2	.	TRBD1	TRBJ1-1	12	TGTGCCAGCAGCCGAACAGGGGCCGGAGCTTTCTTT	CASSRTGAGAFF
TRBV6-5	.	TRBD1	TRBJ2-7	16	TGTGCCAGCAGTTACCGCTCGGGACAGGGGGCTTACGAGCAGTACTTC	CASSYRSGQGAYEQYF
TRBV18	.	TRBD2	TRBJ2-7	16	TGTGCCAGCTCACCATCGGGAGGGAGTATATCCTACGAGCAGTACTTC	CASSPSGGSISYEQYF
TRBV15	.	TRBD2	TRBJ2-1	15	TGTGCCACCAGCACGGGGGGGAGTTCCTACAATGAGCAGTTCTTC	CATSTGGSSYNEQFF
TRBV2	.	.	TRBJ2-1	13	TGTGCCAGCAGCGGGACTGCCGGCCATGAGCAGTTCTTC	CASSGTAGHEQFF
TRBV5-6	.	.	TRBJ2-7	14	TGTGCCAGCAGACTGAGGCTAGGAGGCCCCGAGCAGTACTTC	CASRLRLGGPEQYF
TRBV19	.	.	TRBJ2-1	16	TGTGCCAGTAGTATTGCCGTGGACCGGAGGAACAATGAGCAGTTCTTC	CASSIAVDRRNNEQFF
TRBV11-2	.	TRBD1	TRBJ2-7	17	TGTGCCAGCAGCTTATCCCCGTCAGGGGGCTCCACCTACGAGCAGTACTTC	CASSLSPSGGSTYEQYF
TRBV10-2	.	TRBD1	TRBJ1-2	13	TGCGCCAGCAGACCGACAGGGAACTATGGCTACACCTTC	CASRPTGNYGYTF
TRBV18	.	TRBD1	TRBJ1-6	15	TGTGCCAGCTCACTCCAGGGGGCATCAAATTCACCCCTCCACTTT	CASSLQGASNSPLHF
TRBV19	.	TRBD1	TRBJ1-2	14	TGTGCCAGTAATAACGGCGGGACAGACTATGGCTACACCTTC	CASNNGGTDYGYTF
TRBV6-1	few	.	TRBJ2-7	14	TGTGCCAGCAGTGATTTAAAACGGGCCTACGAGCAGTACTTC	CASSDLKRAYEQYF
TRBV5-5	.	.	TRBJ1-3	15	TGTGCCAGCAGCTTGGAAGGGAGCTTTGGAAACACCATATATTTT	CASSLEGSFGNTIYF
TRBV29-1	.	.	TRBJ2-5	11	TGCAGCGTACGACCCGGGGAGACCCAGTACTTC	CSVRPGETQYF
TRBV2	.	.	TRBJ1-1	14	TGTGCCAGCAGGGTAGACAGTCAGAACACTGAAGCTTTCTTT	CASRVDSQNTEAFF
TRBV5-1	.	.	TRBJ2-2	14	TGCGCCAGCAGCTTGACGGGTAACACCGGGGAGCTGTTTTTT	CASSLTGNTGELFF
TRBV6-5	.	.	TRBJ1-2	13	TGTGCCAGCAGTCCCGTTGGAGGCTATGGCTACACCTTC	CASSPVGGYGYTF
TRBV19	once	.	TRBJ1-2	17	TGTGCCAGTAGTATAGATGGTAATAGCGGCGAGAACTATGGCTACACCTTC	CASSIDGNSGENYGYTF
TRBV27	.	TRBD1	TRBJ1-6	16	TGTGCCAGCAGTCCCAACCCGGACAGGGTTAATTCACCCCTCCACTTT	CASSPNPDRVNSPLHF
TRBV6-5	.	TRBD2	TRBJ2-7	14	TGTGCCAGCATCCTAGCGGGAGTAATCTACGAGCAGTACTTC	CASILAGVIYEQYF
TRBV6-2/TRBV6-3	.	TRBD2	TRBJ2-4	13	TGTGCCAGCAGTTCCTCTGCGGGAGTCATTCAGTACTTC	CASSSSAGVIQYF
TRBV5-1	.	TRBD1	TRBJ1-4	15	TGCGCCAGCAGCTTGGCCGGGACAGGGGAAGGAAAACTGTTTTTT	CASSLAGTGEGKLFF
TRBV20-1	once	TRBD1	TRBJ1-2	15	TGCAGTGCTAGTGCACAACAGGGGGCGAAAGATGGCTACACCTTC	CSASAQQGAKDGYTF
TRBV5-4	once	.	TRBJ2-7	17	TGTGCCAGCAGCTTGGAGCGGATTATGACAGGTAGCTACGAGCAGTACTTC	CASSLERIMTGSYEQYF
TRBV6-5	.	.	TRBJ1-5	15	TGTGCCAGCAGAGACCAGGGGCGCAGCAATCAGCCCCAGCATTTT	CASRDQGRSNQPQHF
TRBV29-1	.	.	TRBJ1-2	12	TGCAGCGTTGCTGACAGGATTAAGGGCTACACCTTC	CSVADRIKGYTF
TRBV5-1	.	TRBD2	TRBJ2-3	15	TGCGCCAGCAGCTCAGCGGGAGCCCTCACAGATACGCAGTATTTT	CASSSAGALTDTQYF
TRBV19	.	TRBD1	TRBJ1-2	14	TGTGCCAGTAGTAACGACAGACAGGGTCGGGGCTACACCTTC	CASSNDRQGRGYTF
TRBV18	.	TRBD1	TRBJ1-2	15	TGTGCCAGCTCACCAAGCCGGGACAGCCTCTATGGCTACACCTTC	CASSPSRDSLYGYTF
TRBV7-9	.	.	TRBJ2-1	12	TGTGCCAGCAGCTTGTCGGGAAATGAGCAGTTCTTC	CASSLSGNEQFF
TRBV9	.	.	TRBJ2-3	12	TGTGCCAGCAGCGCCATCACAGATACGCAGTATTTT	CASSAITDTQYF
TRBV28	.	.	TRBJ1-5	12	TGTGCCAGCAGTTTCACAGATCAGCCCCAGCATTTT	CASSFTDQPQHF
TRBV5-1	.	TRBD1	TRBJ2-1	14	TGCGCCAGCAGCTCGGACAGGAACTACAATGAGCAGTTCTTC	CASSSDRNYNEQFF
TRBV5-1	once	.	TRBJ2-1	15	TGCGCCAGCAGCTTGGGAGGGAGCTCCTACAATGAGCAGTTCTTC	CASSLGGSSYNEQFF
TRBV6-5	.	.	TRBJ1-3	13	TGTGCCAGCAGTTATAACTCTGGAAACACCATATATTTT	CASSYNSGNTIYF
TRBV5-4	.	.	TRBJ2-3	14	TGTGCCAGCAGCCACGGGTTTAGCACAGATACGCAGTATTTT	CASSHGFSTDTQYF
TRBV7-3	few	.	TRBJ2-2	16	TGTGCCAGCAGCTTAAATTCGGGACTCAACACCGGGGAGCTGTTTTTT	CASSLNSGLNTGELFF
TRBV29-1	.	TRBD1	TRBJ2-7	12	TGCAGCGCCGGGACAGGGGCAAGGGAGCAGTACTTC	CSAGTGAREQYF
TRBV19	.	.	TRBJ1-5	13	TGTGCCAGCTCAGTAGCGAATTTTCAGCCCCAGCATTTT	CASSVANFQPQHF
TRBV5-6	.	TRBD2	TRBJ2-1	15	TGTGCCAGCAGCTTTGGGACTAGCGGATACAATGAGCAGTTCTTC	CASSFGTSGYNEQFF
TRBV7-9	.	TRBD1	TRBJ2-1	15	TGTGCCAGCAGCTTAGGACAGGGTTTGGGGAATGAGCAGTTCTTC	CASSLGQGLGNEQFF
TRBV11-3	once	TRBD2	TRBJ2-5	13	TGTGCCAGCAGCACGGGACTAGCTAAGACCCAGTACTTC	CASSTGLAKTQYF